What follows are 30 T cell receptor beta chains derived from one specimen sequenced in a study of T cell changes during pregnancy in multiple sclerosis. Libraries were prepared by immunoSEQ multiplex PCR; TCRdb keeps only in-frame clonotypes and omits some of them. Found here are approximately 70,000 clones, about nine tenths of them singletons; the top ten hold less than 0.85%. The sample in question was peripheral blood, obtained in the third trimester of pregnancy. These receptors were obtained from a female donor in good health, enrolled as a control in a pregnancy study.

The chain recombines TRBV9 with TRBJ1-3, with 7 bases aligning to TRBD1. The J segment lost 4 bases and the V segment lost 0 bases, leaving 4 bases of the junction unmatched. The CDR3 runs 15 residues. Germline V CDR1 and CDR2: SGDLS, YYNGEE. CDR3 DNA: TGTGCCAGCAGCGTAGGAAGGGGGCTAGGAAACACCATATATTTT. This sequence encodes CASSVGRGLGNTIYF.

The rearrangement joins TRBV11-2 to TRBJ1-1; possible D gene TRBD1, 6 bases. The CDR3 extends over 13 amino acids. Germline values: CDR1 SGHAT, CDR2 FQNNGV. Between the trimmed V and J ends, which lost 5 bases and 2 bases, there was a span of 9 bases. This chain's CDR3 is CASSPGGNTEAFF. CDR3 DNA sequence: TGTGCCAGCAGCCCTGGGGGCAACACTGAAGCTTTCTTT.

V usage is TRBV18 and J usage is TRBJ1-6; TRBD1 might be the D (5 bases). The CDR3 has 15 residues. V dropped 0 bases and J dropped 5 bases, with 8 bases sitting between them. CDR1 and CDR2 (germline): KGHSH, LQKENI. CDR3 amino acids: CASSPPSGNNSPLHF. The CDR3 DNA follows: TGTGCCAGCTCACCACCGTCAGGGAATAATTCACCCCTCCACTTT.

V is TRBV6-5 and J is TRBJ2-4, with 9 bases aligning to TRBD2. Germline CDR1 reads MNHEY; CDR2 reads SVGAGI. V lost 2 bases and J lost 9; bases outside the gene matches: 11. The CDR3 has 16 amino acids. CDR3 sequence reads: CASSYGGGAGVGIQYF. The CDR3 nucleotides are TGTGCCAGCAGTTACGGCGGGGGGGCCGGGGTGGGCATTCAGTACTTC.

The chain has TRBV14 and TRBJ1-2; TRBD1 agrees at 9 bases. In germline, CDR1 is SGHDN, CDR2 FVKESK. The CDR3 is 16 amino acids. V dropped 0 bases and J dropped 6; count of bases not matched to a gene: 8. CDR3 DNA sequence: TGTGCCAGCAGCCAAGACCTTCTGGGACAGGGACATGGCTACACCTTC. This encodes CASSQDLLGQGHGYTF.

This chain uses TRBV4-2 with TRBJ2-3; 8 bases are a match to TRBD2. Germline V gene sequence: CDR1 LGHNA, CDR2 YNFKEQ. V dropped 2 bases and J dropped 4; count of bases not matched to a gene: 11. This CDR3 is built from 17 residues. The CDR3 bases are TGTGCCAGCAGCCAATCAGCGGCAGCGGGGGTTTCAGATACGCAGTATTTT. Translating it yields CASSQSAAAGVSDTQYF.

The chain couples TRBV15 to TRBJ2-2, with 10 bases matching TRBD1. The germline V gene has CDR1 LNHNV and CDR2 YYDKDF (reference sequence). This CDR3 spans 15 amino acids. After removal of 8 bases from V and 6 bases from J, the junction contained 9 bases not matched to a gene. CDR3 coding DNA: TGTGCCACCCGCGGACAGGGGGGCTTGCCCGGGGAGCTGTTTTTT. Protein: CATRGQGGLPGELFF.

V is TRBV6-5 and J is TRBJ2-5, with a possible D match to TRBD2 (5 bases). CDR1 is MNHEY, CDR2 SVGAGI, per germline. The CDR3 has 12 residues. The ends were cut back, 5 bases at V and 4 bases at J, with 8 bases in the middle. CDR3 protein: CASSRTGETQYF. The CDR3 nucleotides read TGTGCCAGCAGTCGGACTGGAGAGACCCAGTACTTC.

The rearrangement links TRBV9 to TRBJ2-1, with D perhaps TRBD2 (5 bases). This CDR3 contains 16 residues. CDR1 SGDLS and CDR2 YYNGEE come from the germline V gene. The germline V and J ends were trimmed by 0 bases and 7 bases, with 17 bases remaining between them. DNA of the CDR3: TGTGCCAGCAGCGTAGCTACTACTATATCGGGGAATGAGCAGTTCTTC. Translation gives CASSVATTISGNEQFF.

The chain recombines TRBV14 with TRBJ2-1; the match to TRBD2 covers 10 bases. The V and J ends lost 0 bases and 6 bases, in that order; junction bases with no gene match: 8. CDR1 is SGHDN and CDR2 is FVKESK in the germline V gene. The CDR3 loop spans 17 amino acids. CDR3 loop: CASSQDGGAGGRNEQFF. The CDR3 DNA sequence: TGTGCCAGCAGCCAAGATGGGGGAGCGGGAGGGCGCAATGAGCAGTTCTTC.

The chain combines TRBV6-5 with TRBJ2-5; D call uncertain. The V end lost 8 bases, the J end lost 2 bases, and 9 bases lay between the germline ends. The V gene's germline CDR1 is MNHEY and CDR2 SVGAGI. This CDR3 contains 12 residues. CDR3 sequence: CASHRSQETQYF. The CDR3 nucleotides read TGTGCCAGCCACCGGAGTCAAGAGACCCAGTACTTC.

This chain joins TRBV5-1 and TRBJ2-5; the match to TRBD2 covers 7 bases. With V trimmed by 0 bases and J by 5 bases, 4 bases remained unmatched. CDR1 and CDR2 (germline): SGHRS, YFSETQ. The CDR3 runs 14 residues. The CDR3 nucleotides read TGCGCCAGCAGCTTGGCCGGGCGGGAGGAGACCCAGTACTTC. This gives the protein CASSLAGREETQYF.

This chain connects TRBV28 to TRBJ1-1; D remains ambiguous. The CDR3 loop spans 15 amino acids. The V end was cut by 5 bases, the J end by 0 bases, with 13 bases between. Germline loops: CDR1 MDHEN, CDR2 SYDVKM. CDR3 protein: CASSTAATLNTEAFF. CDR3 nucleotide sequence: TGTGCCAGCAGTACTGCAGCGACTTTGAACACTGAAGCTTTCTTT.

V and J are TRBV27 and TRBJ1-3; no clear D. The CDR3 totals 16 residues. The germline V gene has CDR1 MNHEY and CDR2 SMNVEV (reference sequence). V was pared by 9 bases and J by 0 bases, with 18 bases between. The chain's CDR3 is CASFNRRGSSGNTIYF. CDR3 sequence (DNA): TGTGCCAGTTTCAACCGGCGCGGTAGCTCTGGAAACACCATATATTTT.

This clone turned up a few times. CDR3 protein: CASSLRDVMNTEAFF. CDR3 nucleotide sequence: TGTGCCAGCAGCTTGCGGGACGTTATGAACACTGAAGCTTTCTTT. The J gene is TRBJ1-1, the V gene TRBV7-9, with D possibly TRBD1 on 5 matching bases. The germline gives CDR1 SEHNR, CDR2 FQNEAQ (reference sequence). This CDR3 contains 15 residues. The germline V and J ends were trimmed by 3 bases and 0 bases, with 11 bases remaining between them.

This rearrangement joins TRBV6-5 to TRBJ1-5, with D unresolved. The length of the CDR3 is 14 residues. V lost 6 bases, J lost 2 bases, and 11 bases lay in between. CDR1 MNHEY and CDR2 SVGAGI come from the germline V gene. CDR3 residues: CASSDGVGNQPQHF. CDR3 coding DNA: TGTGCCAGCAGCGACGGGGTGGGCAATCAGCCCCAGCATTTT.

The genes are TRBV19 and TRBJ1-3, with D maybe TRBD1 (5 bases). Trimming removed 7 bases from V and 0 bases from J, with 16 bases in between. The length of the CDR3 is 16 residues. Germline V gives CDR1 LNHDA, CDR2 SQIVND (reference sequence). The CDR3 coding sequence is TGTGCCAGTACCAGGAACAGGCGGACCTCTGGAAACACCATATATTTT. Its translation: CASTRNRRTSGNTIYF.

This clone has a single count. V usage is TRBV10-3 and J usage is TRBJ2-7; 12 positions agree with TRBD2. Germline-derived CDR1 and CDR2 are ENHRY and SYGVKD. The trim removed 0 bases at V and 4 bases at J, leaving 4 bases unmatched. This CDR3 region has 16 residues. The CDR3 loop is CAISESRTSGTYEQYF. The CDR3 DNA sequence: TGTGCCATCAGTGAGTCGAGGACTAGCGGGACTTACGAGCAGTACTTC.

V gene TRBV5-4 combines with J gene TRBJ2-5; D unresolved. Trimming took off 4 bases at V and 3 bases at J, with 4 bases between the two ends. This CDR3 is built from 11 residues. Per germline, CDR1 SGHNT and CDR2 YYREEE (reference sequence). CDR3 DNA: TGTGCCAGCAGCCGAGAAGAGACCCAGTACTTC. The encoded protein is CASSREETQYF.

This chain uses TRBV6-5 with TRBJ1-6; D is unresolved. This CDR3 region has 14 residues. Germline assignment: CDR1 MNHEY and CDR2 SVGAGI. Trimming removed 2 bases at V and 7 bases at J, with 9 bases between. CDR3 protein: CASSYEGGNSPLHF. The CDR3 DNA reads TGTGCCAGCAGTTACGAGGGTGGAAATTCACCCCTCCACTTT.

This clone showed up just a few times. J is TRBJ2-3 and V is TRBV4-2, with 12 bases that match TRBD2. The J segment lost 4 bases and the V segment lost 1 base, leaving 0 bases of the junction unmatched. The CDR3 length is 15 residues. The V gene's germline CDR1 is LGHNA and CDR2 YNFKEQ. CDR3 loop: CASSQGLAGADTQYF. DNA for the CDR3: TGTGCCAGCAGCCAAGGACTAGCGGGAGCAGATACGCAGTATTTT.

V gene TRBV7-9 combines with J gene TRBJ1-2, with TRBD1 matching 8 bases. This CDR3 is built from 15 residues. CDR1 SEHNR and CDR2 FQNEAQ come from the germline V gene (reference sequence). The V and J ends lost 5 bases and 5 bases, in that order; junction bases with no gene match: 10. The CDR3 DNA sequence: TGTGCCAGCAGCGCCAGGGACAGGATACCTTATGGCTACACCTTC. Residues: CASSARDRIPYGYTF.

This chain joins TRBV6-5 and TRBJ2-7; maybe TRBD2 (6 bases). Trimming removed 0 bases from V and 2 bases from J, with 14 bases in between. The CDR3 is made up of 16 amino acids. Germline CDR1 is MNHEY and CDR2 is SVGAGI. CDR3 protein: CASSYSLARVPYEQYF. CDR3 coding DNA: TGTGCCAGCAGTTACTCTCTAGCGAGAGTTCCCTACGAGCAGTACTTC.

This sequence joins TRBV10-3 and TRBJ1-2; possible D gene TRBD1, 6 bases. V was cut by 11 bases and J by 10 bases, with 29 bases left in between. CDR1 is ENHRY, CDR2 SYGVKD, per germline. This CDR3 is built from 15 residues. The CDR3 loop reads CAASPDSGGGRDYTF. CDR3 nucleotide sequence: TGTGCCGCCAGCCCCGATTCTGGGGGCGGCCGGGACTACACCTTC.

The CDR3 sequence is CASSRDSMNTEAFF. The CDR3 DNA is TGTGCCAGCAGTCGCGACAGCATGAACACTGAAGCTTTCTTT. The chain has TRBV25-1 and TRBJ1-1, with D possibly being TRBD1 (5 bases). Germline V lookup: CDR1 MGHDK, CDR2 SYGVNS. Trimming removed 5 bases at V and 0 bases at J, with 10 bases between. The CDR3 is 14 residues long. Together with reference TRBV25-1 and TRBJ1-1, the CDR3 gives the full variable domain: EADIYQTPRYLVIGTGKKITLECSQTMGHDKMYWYQQDPGMELHLIHYSYGVNSTEKGDLSSESTVSRIRTEHFPLTLESARPSHTSQYLCASSRDSMNTEAFFGQGTRLTVV.

The chain combines TRBV11-2 with TRBJ1-2, with D perhaps TRBD1 (5 bases). V was clipped by 5 bases and J by 6 bases, with 19 bases between them. CDR3 length: 15 residues. Germline loops: CDR1 SGHAT, CDR2 FQNNGV. The CDR3 region is CASSPLTGLINGYTF. CDR3 bases: TGTGCCAGCAGCCCCCTGACGGGACTTATCAATGGCTACACCTTC.

V usage is TRBV14 and J usage is TRBJ2-5, with TRBD2 matching 12 bases. This CDR3 region has 16 residues. Looked up from germline, CDR1 is SGHDN and CDR2 is FVKESK. The trim removed 1 base at V and 3 bases at J, leaving 3 bases unmatched. DNA of the CDR3: TGTGCCAGCAGCCAAGCTAGCGGGAGGGCCGAAGAGACCCAGTACTTC. Encoded protein: CASSQASGRAEETQYF.

The chain employs TRBV28 and TRBJ1-5; D unresolved. Germline CDR1 reads MDHEN; CDR2 reads SYDVKM. The CDR3 runs to 13 residues. Trimming cost V 8 bases and J 6 bases, with 14 bases left between them. This chain's CDR3 is CASAPPPVQPQHF. The DNA for the CDR3 is TGTGCCAGCGCCCCGCCTCCGGTTCAGCCCCAGCATTTT.

This clone was seen once. The genes are TRBV9 and TRBJ1-6; a weak D match, TRBD1 (5 bases). This CDR3 region has 17 residues. Germline CDR1 and CDR2: SGDLS and YYNGEE. V dropped 5 bases and J dropped 2 bases, with 17 bases sitting between them. CDR3 DNA: TGTGCCAGCAGTGAGGGGAGGGTAATAACCTATAATTCACCCCTCCACTTT. Its translation is CASSEGRVITYNSPLHF.

V gene TRBV5-1 combines with J gene TRBJ1-1, with D uncertain. CDR1 is SGHRS, CDR2 YFSETQ, per germline. V was cut by 6 bases and J by 0 bases, with 18 bases left in between. This CDR3 has 16 amino acids. CDR3 amino acids: CASTRGEGPMNTEAFF. The CDR3 region has the DNA TGCGCCAGCACCCGTGGGGAGGGCCCCATGAACACTGAAGCTTTCTTT.